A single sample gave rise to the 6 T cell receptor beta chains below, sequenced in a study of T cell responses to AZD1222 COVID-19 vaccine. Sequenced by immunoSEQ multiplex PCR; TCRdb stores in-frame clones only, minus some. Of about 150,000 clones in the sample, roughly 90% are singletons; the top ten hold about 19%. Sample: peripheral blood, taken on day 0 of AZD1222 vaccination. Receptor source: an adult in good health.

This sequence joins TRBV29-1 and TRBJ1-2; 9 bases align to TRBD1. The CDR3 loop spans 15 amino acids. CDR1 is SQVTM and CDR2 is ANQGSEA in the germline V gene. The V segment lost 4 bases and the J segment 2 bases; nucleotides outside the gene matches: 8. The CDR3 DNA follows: TGCAGCGTTGGGGGCTCCGGGACAGGGAACTATGGCTACACCTTC. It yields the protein CSVGGSGTGNYGYTF. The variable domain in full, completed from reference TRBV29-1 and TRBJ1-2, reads SAVISQKPSRDICQRGTSLTIQCQVDSQVTMMFWYRQQPGQSLTLIATANQGSEATYESGFVIDKFPISRPNLTFSTLTVSNMSPEDSSIYLCSVGGSGTGNYGYTFGSGTRLTVV.

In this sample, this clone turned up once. This chain's CDR3 is CASSPQGEEFTGELFF. The CDR3 DNA sequence: TGTGCCAGCAGCCCCCAGGGCGAAGAGTTCACCGGGGAGCTGTTTTTT. The chain couples TRBV9 to TRBJ2-2, with D possibly TRBD1 on 5 matching bases. In germline, CDR1 is SGDLS, CDR2 YYNGEE. Trimming cost V 4 bases and J 4 bases, with 17 bases left between them. The CDR3 runs to 16 residues.

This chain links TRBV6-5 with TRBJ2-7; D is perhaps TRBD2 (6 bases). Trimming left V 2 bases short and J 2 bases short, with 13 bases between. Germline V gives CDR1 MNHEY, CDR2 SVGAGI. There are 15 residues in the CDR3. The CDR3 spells CASSYDVGLAYEQYF. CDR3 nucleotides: TGTGCCAGCAGTTACGATGTGGGACTCGCCTACGAGCAGTACTTC.

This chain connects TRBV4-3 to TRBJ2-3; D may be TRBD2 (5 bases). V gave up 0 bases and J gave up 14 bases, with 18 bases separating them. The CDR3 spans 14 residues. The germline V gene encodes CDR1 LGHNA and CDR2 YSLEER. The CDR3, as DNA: TGCGCCAGCAGCCAAGATTGGCGAGGGAATTGGGTGTATTTT. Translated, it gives CASSQDWRGNWVYF.

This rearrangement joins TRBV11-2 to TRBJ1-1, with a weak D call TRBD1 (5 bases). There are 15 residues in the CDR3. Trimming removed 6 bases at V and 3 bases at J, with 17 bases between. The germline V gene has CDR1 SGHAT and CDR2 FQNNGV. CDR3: CASSSQPGTHTEAFF. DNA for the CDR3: TGTGCCAGCAGTTCCCAACCCGGGACGCACACTGAAGCTTTCTTT.

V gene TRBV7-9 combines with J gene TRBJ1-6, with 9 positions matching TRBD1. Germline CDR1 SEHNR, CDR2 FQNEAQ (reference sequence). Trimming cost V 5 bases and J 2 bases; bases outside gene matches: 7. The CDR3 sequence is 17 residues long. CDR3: CASSLGTGFTYNSPLHF. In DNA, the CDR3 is TGTGCCAGCAGCCTGGGGACAGGGTTTACCTATAATTCACCCCTCCACTTT.